This T cell receptor beta chain was documented in a study of graft-versus-host responses after intestinal transplantation. Looking at the study overall: As for transplant type, recipients had multivisceral, liver-intestinal, or isolated intestinal grafts.

TCRdb's table, derived via immunoSEQ multiplex PCR, lists solely in-frame clones and lacks some. The sample lists over 90,000 clones; roughly nine tenths were seen once. With regard to this clone: Its antigen is undetermined.

The germline V gene has CDR1 SGHDN and CDR2 FVKESK. The CDR3 is made up of 14 amino acids. The trim removed 6 bases at V and 5 bases at J, leaving 9 bases unmatched. The clonotype comes from a human donor who was the organ donor for an intestinal transplant. The sequencing used unstimulated CD4+ T cells sorted from spleen or lymph node cells, collected before transplant. The chain has TRBV14 and TRBJ2-7, with TRBD1 matching over 8 bases. The CDR3 loop reads CASRYDRGMDEQYF. The CDR3 nucleotides are TGTGCCAGCAGATATGACAGGGGTATGGACGAGCAGTACTTC.